This TCR beta chain was sequenced in a study of cytomegalovirus exposure and HLA in healthy donors. As for the study in general: In an earlier analysis, approximately 120 million unique TCR beta sequences were found from 150 million to 200 million T cells. There were about 86 million unique TCRs (from HLA-typed donors) in an early data release. Study-wide results and limits: Compared with the roughly 670-donor mean, an Asian-associated ancestry cluster reportedly had fewer N-insertions, according to a later analysis. Researchers counted roughly 160 TCR beta chains as cytomegalovirus-associated.

60 Vbeta and 13 Jbeta primers were used in PCR. This table comes from immunoSEQ multiplex PCR, and its TCRdb copy is limited to in-frame clones, with some not included. The table lists approximately 95,000 clones, about 78% of them singletons, with roughly 4.3% in the top ten. Only one count was recorded for this clone. Its specificity is unknown. V lost 6 bases to trimming and J lost 3 bases; unmatched junction nucleotides: 11. Per the germline V gene, CDR1 is SNHLY and CDR2 is FYNNEI. The CDR3 has 15 amino acids. Sequencing was done on a sample of PBMCs. This TCR derives from a woman aged 40 to 55 in good health and CMV-seropositive. The chain couples TRBV2 to TRBJ2-7, with 7 bases fitting TRBD1. CDR3 nucleotide sequence: TGTGCCAGCAGGGCCTGGCGGACAGGAGACTACGAGCAGTACTTC. Translated, it gives CASRAWRTGDYEQYF. Filled out from reference TRBV2 and TRBJ2-7, the complete variable domain reads EPEVTQTPSHQVTQMGQEVILRCVPISNHLYFYWYRQILGQKVEFLVSFYNNEISEKSEIFDDQFSVERPDGSNFTLKIRSTKLEDSAMYFCASRAWRTGDYEQYFGPGTRLTVT.